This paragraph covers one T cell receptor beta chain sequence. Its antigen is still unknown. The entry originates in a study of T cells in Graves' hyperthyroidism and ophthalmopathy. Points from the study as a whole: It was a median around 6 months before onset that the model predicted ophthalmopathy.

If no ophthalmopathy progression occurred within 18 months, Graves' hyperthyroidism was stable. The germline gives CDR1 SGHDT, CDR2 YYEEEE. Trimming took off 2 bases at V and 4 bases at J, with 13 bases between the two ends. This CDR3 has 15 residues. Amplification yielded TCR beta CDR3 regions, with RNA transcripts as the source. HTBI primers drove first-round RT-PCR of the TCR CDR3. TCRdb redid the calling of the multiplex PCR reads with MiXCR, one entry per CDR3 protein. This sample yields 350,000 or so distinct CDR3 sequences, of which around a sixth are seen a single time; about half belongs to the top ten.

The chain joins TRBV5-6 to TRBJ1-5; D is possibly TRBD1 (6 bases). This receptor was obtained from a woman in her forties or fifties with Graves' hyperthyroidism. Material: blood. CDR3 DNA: TGTGCCAGCAGCTTAAACACAGGGAGGAATCAGCCCCAGCATTTT. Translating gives CASSLNTGRNQPQHF.